This T cell receptor (beta chain) originates from a study of blood T cell repertoires in COVID-19. Profiling relied on immunoSEQ multiplex PCR, and the TCRdb table lists in-frame clones only, not all of them. The repertoire holds 200,000 to 250,000 clones, less than 90% seen once, with approximately 2.5% in the top ten. Looked up from germline, CDR1 is SGHRS and CDR2 is YFSETQ. CDR3 length equals 15 residues. Trimming stripped 3 bases from V and 3 bases from J, with 13 bases between. The sample taken for sequencing was peripheral blood. The clonotype comes from a woman in her 70s with active or convalescent COVID-19. The chain employs TRBV5-1 and TRBJ1-5; TRBD1 might be the D (5 bases). The CDR3 DNA reads as TGCGCCAGCAGCTGGTCAGGGTTGATCAATCAGCCCCAGCATTTT. It translates to CASSWSGLINQPQHF.